The source of this TCR beta chain is a study of T cells expressing NK-cell markers. Study information: The TCR beta repertoires originated in sorted CD3+CD56+NKG2C+, CD3+CD56+NKG2C- and CD3+CD56-NKG2C+ T cells. Regarding the study as a whole: In roughly 6 donors, dominant CD3+CD56+NKG2C+ clones formed about 1.0-7.0% of CD8+ cells. Whether the expanded NKG2C+ T cell clones recognized HCMV remained unclear.

This CDR3 is 13 amino acids long. Germline V gene data show CDR1 as MRHNA and CDR2 as SNTAGT. Libraries used 5'RACE template switching adding universal primer site and UMIs. Reanalyzing the 5' RACE reads, TCRdb keeps one entry per CDR3 protein, without DNA. Found here are hundreds of thousands of distinct CDR3 sequences; the top ten clones hold around 5.3%. In the case of this clonotype: Its antigen remains unknown.

The source is a man aged 18-75 years in good health. V usage is TRBV6-4 and J usage is TRBJ1-6; the D call from TCRdb, TRBD1, cannot be confirmed without DNA. Sequencing was carried out using blood T cells: a sorted CD56 or NKG2C T cell subset, CD4+ or CD8+ T cells, or bulk PBMC T cells (not recorded which). The CDR3 sequence: CASSEGPNSPLHF.